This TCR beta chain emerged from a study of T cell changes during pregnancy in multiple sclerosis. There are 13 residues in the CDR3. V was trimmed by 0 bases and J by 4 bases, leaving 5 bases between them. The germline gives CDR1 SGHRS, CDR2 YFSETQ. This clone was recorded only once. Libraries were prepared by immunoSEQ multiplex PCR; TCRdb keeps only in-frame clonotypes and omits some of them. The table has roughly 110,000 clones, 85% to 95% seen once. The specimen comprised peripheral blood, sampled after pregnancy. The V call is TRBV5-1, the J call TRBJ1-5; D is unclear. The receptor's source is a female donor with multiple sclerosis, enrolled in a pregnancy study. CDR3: CASSLGQNQPQHF. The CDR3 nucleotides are TGCGCCAGCAGCTTGGGGCAAAATCAGCCCCAGCATTTT.